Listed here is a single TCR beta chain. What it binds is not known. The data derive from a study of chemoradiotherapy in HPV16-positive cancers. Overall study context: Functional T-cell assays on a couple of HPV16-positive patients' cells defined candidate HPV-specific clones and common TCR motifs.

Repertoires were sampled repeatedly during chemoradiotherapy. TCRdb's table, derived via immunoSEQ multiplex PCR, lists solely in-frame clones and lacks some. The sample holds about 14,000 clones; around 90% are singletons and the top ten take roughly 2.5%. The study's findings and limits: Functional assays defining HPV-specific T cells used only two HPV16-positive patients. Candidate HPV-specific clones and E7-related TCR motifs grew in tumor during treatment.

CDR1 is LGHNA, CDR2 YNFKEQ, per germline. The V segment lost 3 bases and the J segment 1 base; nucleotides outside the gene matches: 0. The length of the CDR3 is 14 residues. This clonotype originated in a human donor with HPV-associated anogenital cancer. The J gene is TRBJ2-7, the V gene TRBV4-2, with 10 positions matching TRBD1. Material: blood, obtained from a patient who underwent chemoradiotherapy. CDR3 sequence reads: CASSQGQGSYEQYF. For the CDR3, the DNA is TGTGCCAGCAGCCAGGGACAGGGGTCCTACGAGCAGTACTTC.